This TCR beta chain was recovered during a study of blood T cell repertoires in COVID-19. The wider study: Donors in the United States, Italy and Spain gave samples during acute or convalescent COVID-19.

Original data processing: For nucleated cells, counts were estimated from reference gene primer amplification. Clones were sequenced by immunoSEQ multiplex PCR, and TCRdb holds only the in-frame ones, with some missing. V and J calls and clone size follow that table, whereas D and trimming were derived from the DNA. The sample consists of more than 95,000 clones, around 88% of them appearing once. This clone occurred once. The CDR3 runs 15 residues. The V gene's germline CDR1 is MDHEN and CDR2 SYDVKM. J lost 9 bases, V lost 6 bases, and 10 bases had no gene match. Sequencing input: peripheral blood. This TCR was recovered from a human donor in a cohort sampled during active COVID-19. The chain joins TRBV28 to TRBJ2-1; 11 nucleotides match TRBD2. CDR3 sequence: CASRASGTSGREQFF. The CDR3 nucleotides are TGTGCCAGCAGGGCTTCCGGGACTAGCGGTCGTGAGCAGTTCTTC.